The T cell receptor (beta chain) described here comes from a study of blood T cell repertoires in COVID-19. Only in-frame clones appear in the TCRdb table, and some are missing; sequencing was by immunoSEQ multiplex PCR. The profile shows about 310,000 clones, around 87% of them singletons. CDR1 and CDR2 (germline): MNHEY, SMNVEV (reference sequence). This CDR3 region has 15 residues. V dropped 5 bases and J dropped 0 bases, with 13 bases sitting between them. The sequence was collected from a man aged 45-65 years with active or convalescent COVID-19. Sequencing was carried out using peripheral blood. This chain joins TRBV27 and TRBJ1-1, with TRBD1 as a possible D gene (5 bases). This CDR3 is CASSMLDRLNTEAFF. Written as DNA, the CDR3 is TGTGCCAGCAGTATGCTCGACAGACTGAACACTGAAGCTTTCTTT.